The 16 T cell receptor beta chains below were found in one sample sequenced in a study of blood T cell repertoires in COVID-19. Assay: immunoSEQ multiplex PCR; the TCRdb copy retains only in-frame clones and omits some. The sample yields about 200,000 clones, around four fifths seen once. The sequenced material came from PBMCs or T cells enriched from blood (not recorded which). The receptors stem from a man aged 35 to 55 who had recovered from COVID-19.

This rearrangement joins TRBV28 to TRBJ2-1; the match to TRBD1 covers 8 bases. The length of the CDR3 is 18 residues. From germline, CDR1 is MDHEN and CDR2 SYDVKM. The trim removed 3 bases at V and 2 bases at J, leaving 12 bases unmatched. The CDR3: CASSFPDRGETTYNEQFF. Written as DNA, the CDR3 is TGTGCCAGCAGTTTCCCTGACAGGGGCGAAACTACCTACAATGAGCAGTTCTTC.

The rearrangement links TRBV27 to TRBJ2-1, with TRBD2 matching over 15 bases. Germline V lookup: CDR1 MNHEY, CDR2 SMNVEV (reference sequence). The CDR3 spans 18 residues. After removal of 3 bases from V and 2 bases from J, the junction contained 5 bases not matched to a gene. The CDR3 protein is CASSLGTSGRRAYNEQFF. The CDR3 DNA reads as TGTGCCAGCAGTTTGGGGACTAGCGGGAGGAGGGCCTACAATGAGCAGTTCTTC.

The chain joins TRBV18 to TRBJ1-3; tentative D call: TRBD1 (5 bases). The V gene lost 5 bases and the J gene lost 1 base, with 12 bases spanning the gap. CDR3 length equals 15 residues. CDR1 is KGHSH, CDR2 LQKENI, per germline. The chain's CDR3 is CASSLSGGSGNTIYF. CDR3 DNA: TGTGCCAGCTCATTGTCCGGGGGGTCTGGAAACACCATATATTTT. The variable domain in full, with the rest retrieved from reference TRBV18 and TRBJ1-3, is NAGVMQNPRHLVRRRGQEARLRCSPMKGHSHVYWYRQLPEEGLKFMVYLQKENIIDESGMPKERFSAEFPKEGPSILRIQQVVRGDSAAYFCASSLSGGSGNTIYFGEGSWLTVV.

V and J are TRBV18 and TRBJ2-4; TRBD1 matches 7 bases. CDR3 length equals 17 residues. V lost 4 bases, J lost 0 bases, and 9 bases stayed unmatched. CDR1 and CDR2 from the germline V gene are KGHSH and LQKENI. For the CDR3, the DNA is TGTGCCAGCTCACTCAGTACAGGGGCAGCAGCCAAAAACATTCAGTACTTC. Amino acid sequence: CASSLSTGAAAKNIQYF.

The rearrangement uses TRBV6-2 or TRBV6-3 and TRBJ1-5; TRBD1 matches at 9 bases. After removal of 2 bases from V and 7 bases from J, the junction contained 9 bases not matched to a gene. In germline, CDR1 is MNHEY, CDR2 SVGEGT. The CDR3 is 16 amino acids. CDR3 sequence reads: CASSYRGQGIEQPQHF. CDR3 coding DNA: TGTGCCAGCAGTTACCGCGGACAGGGGATTGAGCAGCCCCAGCATTTT.

The V call is TRBV29-1, the J call TRBJ2-1; 12 bases agree with TRBD2. Trimming took 6 bases from V and 6 from J; bases not matched to a gene: 6. This CDR3 contains 14 residues. From germline, CDR1 is SQVTM and CDR2 ANQGSEA. The CDR3 sequence: CSVSTSGSLNEQFF. The CDR3 nucleotides are TGCAGCGTCTCGACTAGCGGGAGCCTCAATGAGCAGTTCTTC.

This sequence joins TRBV5-1 and TRBJ2-5, with 8 bases that match TRBD2. V lost 2 bases, J lost 3 bases, and 6 bases stayed unmatched. The CDR3 is made up of 15 amino acids. Germline CDR1 is SGHRS and CDR2 is YFSETQ. The CDR3 loop is CASSFSAGVEETQYF. In DNA, the CDR3 is TGCGCCAGCAGCTTCTCAGCGGGAGTTGAAGAGACCCAGTACTTC. Using reference TRBV5-1 and TRBJ2-5 for the parts outside the CDR3, the full variable domain is KAGVTQTPRYLIKTRGQQVTLSCSPISGHRSVSWYQQTPGQGLQFLFEYFSETQRNKGNFPGRFSGRQFSNSRSEMNVSTLELGDSALYLCASSFSAGVEETQYFGPGTRLLVL.

This clone was counted between two and nine times. This sequence joins TRBV5-6 and TRBJ2-7, with D possibly matching TRBD2 (5 bases). This CDR3 is 12 amino acids long. Germline lookup yields CDR1 SGHDT and CDR2 YYEEEE. V dropped 4 bases and J dropped 4 bases, with 9 bases sitting between them. The CDR3 sequence: CASSRTSYEQYV. The DNA for the CDR3 is TGTGCCAGCAGCCGGACTTCGTACGAGCAGTACGTC.

The chain joins TRBV27 to TRBJ2-1, with D possibly matching TRBD1 (5 bases). V was trimmed by 6 bases and J by 5 bases, leaving 14 bases between them. CDR3 length equals 14 residues. CDR1 and CDR2 (germline): MNHEY, SMNVEV (reference sequence). Here the CDR3 DNA reads TGTGCCAGCAGCCGTTTCAGCAGGGACAATGAGCAGTTCTTC. Translated, it gives CASSRFSRDNEQFF.

The chain is built from TRBV6-2 or TRBV6-3 and TRBJ1-5; TRBD1 matches at 8 bases. The length of the CDR3 is 13 residues. Per germline, CDR1 MNHEY and CDR2 SVGEGT. V trimming: 8 bases; J trimming: 7 bases; junction bases outside the gene matches: 7. CDR3 protein: CASGRQGNQPQHF. The DNA for the CDR3 is TGTGCCAGCGGCCGACAGGGGAACCAGCCCCAGCATTTT.

This chain connects TRBV2 to TRBJ1-1, with no clear D. V lost 4 bases and J lost 6, with 9 bases in between. Germline V CDR1 and CDR2: SNHLY, FYNNEI. The CDR3 is made up of 12 amino acids. The DNA of the CDR3 is TGTGCCAGCAGTGGGGAGGGCGCTGAAGCTTTCTTT. As protein: CASSGEGAEAFF.

Turning to this clone: With a much larger clone just one base away, this may be a read error. The gene calls are TRBV10-2 and TRBJ1-3, with D maybe TRBD1 (5 bases). The germline gives CDR1 WSHSY, CDR2 SAAADI. Trimming took 6 bases from V and 1 from J, leaving 10 bases between them. There are 14 residues in the CDR3. CDR3 residues: CASSPGGSGNTIYF. The CDR3 DNA reads as TGCGCCAGCAGCCCCGGGGGTTCTGGAAACACCATATATTTT.

In its sample, this clone was seen a few times. The rearrangement links TRBV10-3 to TRBJ2-7; the D gene is possibly TRBD2 (6 bases). The CDR3 spans 15 residues. The V gene's germline CDR1 is ENHRY and CDR2 SYGVKD. The V gene lost 4 bases and the J gene lost 0 bases, with 13 bases spanning the gap. CDR3 sequence: CAISVGGRSSYEQYF. The CDR3 DNA sequence: TGTGCCATCAGTGTAGGAGGGAGGAGCTCCTACGAGCAGTACTTC.

V usage is TRBV5-4 and J usage is TRBJ2-2; possible D gene TRBD1, 6 bases. The CDR3 runs to 14 residues. Trimming removed 2 bases at V and 5 bases at J, with 10 bases between. Germline V CDR1 and CDR2: SGHNT, YYREEE (reference sequence). Here the CDR3 reads CASSFPGETGELFF. CDR3 DNA: TGTGCCAGCAGCTTTCCAGGGGAGACCGGGGAGCTGTTTTTT.

Note on this clone: Other DNA sequences of this sample code for an identical CDR3. This rearrangement joins TRBV7-2 to TRBJ1-2; 9 positions match TRBD1. J lost 8 bases, V lost 5 bases, and 6 bases had no gene match. Germline values: CDR1 SGHTA, CDR2 FQGNSA. The CDR3 extends over 13 amino acids. CDR3 loop: CASSPGQGEGYTF. As DNA, the CDR3 is TGTGCCAGCAGCCCGGGACAGGGAGAGGGCTACACCTTC. The full variable domain, in which reference TRBV7-2 and TRBJ1-2 provide the parts outside the CDR3, is GAGVSQSPSNKVTEKGKDVELRCDPISGHTALYWYRQSLGQGLEFLIYFQGNSAPDKSGLPSDRFSAERTGGSVSTLTIQRTQQEDSAVYLCASSPGQGEGYTFGSGTRLTVV.

Written as DNA, the CDR3 is TGTGCCAGCAGTTCCGGGACTAGCGGGAATGAGCAGTTCTTC. Protein product: CASSSGTSGNEQFF. The chain recombines TRBV6-5 with TRBJ2-1; 12 bases align to TRBD2. In germline, CDR1 is MNHEY, CDR2 SVGAGI. V was clipped by 4 bases and J by 7 bases; unmatched bases: 2. The CDR3 has 14 amino acids.